These T cell receptor beta chains were read from a single sample in a study of regulatory T cells in long-lasting Graves disease. MiXCR, run by TCRdb on the multiplex PCR reads, gives a single entry per CDR3 protein. The table lists approximately 560,000 distinct CDR3 sequences, approximately 16% of them singletons. This same sample was also taken into another study, of T cells in Graves' hyperthyroidism and ophthalmopathy.

Specimen: peripheral blood mononuclear cells (PBMCs), collected at new diagnosis, from a patient treated with antithyroid drugs. The receptors stem from a man younger than 30 with Graves disease. The CDR3 runs from the conserved cysteine through the conserved F or W. Each record gives: V gene, J gene, CDR3 protein.

TRBV30	TRBJ1-1	CAWMGRSYIANTEAFF
TRBV2	TRBJ2-1	CASIRFPSSYNEQFF
TRBV6-1	TRBJ1-6	CASILSRTRDPALHF
TRBV5-6	TRBJ2-1	CASSQIIRGIQDEQFF
TRBV12-3/TRBV12-4	TRBJ1-5	CASSLASGGNQPQHF
TRBV9	TRBJ2-1	CASSVGLAGGKGYNEQFF
TRBV28	TRBJ1-5	CASRQGADQPQHF
TRBV5-1	TRBJ2-3	CASSPGPSPDTQYF
TRBV20-1	TRBJ2-3	CSARAPGRSPDTQYF
TRBV5-1	TRBJ2-2	CASSTDRATGELLF
TRBV18	TRBJ1-4	CASSRPGADNEKLFF
TRBV7-8	TRBJ2-5	CASSGSGSGQTQYF
TRBV10-3	TRBJ2-1	CAISESPGQGLGGNEQFF
TRBV5-1	TRBJ1-5	CASSLEGPSNQPQHF
TRBV3-1	TRBJ2-1	CASSPRDWSSYNEQFF
TRBV5-1	TRBJ2-1	CASSRDRRDEQFF
TRBV29-1	TRBJ2-3	CSVRSSSAGGTDTQYF
TRBV10-2	TRBJ2-3	CASSEGSRSTDTQYF
TRBV30	TRBJ2-6	CAWQGLAAPAGANVLTF
TRBV7-9	TRBJ2-5	CASSSPLGRGLPTGQETQYF